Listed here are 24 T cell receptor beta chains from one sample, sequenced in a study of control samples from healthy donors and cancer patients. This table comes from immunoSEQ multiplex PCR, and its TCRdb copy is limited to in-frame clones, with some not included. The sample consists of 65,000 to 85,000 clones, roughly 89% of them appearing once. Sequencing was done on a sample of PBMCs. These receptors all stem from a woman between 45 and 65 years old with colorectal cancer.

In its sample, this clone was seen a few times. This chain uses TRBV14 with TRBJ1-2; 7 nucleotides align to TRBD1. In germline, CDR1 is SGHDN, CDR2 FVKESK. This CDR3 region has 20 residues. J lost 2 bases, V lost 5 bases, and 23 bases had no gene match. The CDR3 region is CASSCDRVGCEWGKNYGYTF. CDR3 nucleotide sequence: TGTGCCAGCAGCTGTGACAGGGTAGGTTGTGAATGGGGGAAGAACTATGGCTACACCTTC. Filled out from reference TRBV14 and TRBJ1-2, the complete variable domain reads EAGVTQFPSHSVIEKGQTVTLRCDPISGHDNLYWYRRVMGKEIKFLLHFVKESKQDESGMPNNRFLAERTGGTYSTLKVQPAELEDSGVYFCASSCDRVGCEWGKNYGYTFGSGTRLTVV.

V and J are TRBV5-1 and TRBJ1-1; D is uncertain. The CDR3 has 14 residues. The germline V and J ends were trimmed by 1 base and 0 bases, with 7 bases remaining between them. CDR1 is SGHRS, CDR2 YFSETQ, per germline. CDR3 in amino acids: CASSLKALNTEAFF. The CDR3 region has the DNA TGCGCCAGCAGCTTGAAGGCCCTGAACACTGAAGCTTTCTTT.

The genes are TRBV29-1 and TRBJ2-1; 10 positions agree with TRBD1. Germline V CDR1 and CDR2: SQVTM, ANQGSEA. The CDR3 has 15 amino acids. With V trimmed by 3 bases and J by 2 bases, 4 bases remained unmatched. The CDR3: CSVEKGQGTYNEQFF. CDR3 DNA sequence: TGCAGCGTTGAGAAGGGACAGGGGACCTACAATGAGCAGTTCTTC.

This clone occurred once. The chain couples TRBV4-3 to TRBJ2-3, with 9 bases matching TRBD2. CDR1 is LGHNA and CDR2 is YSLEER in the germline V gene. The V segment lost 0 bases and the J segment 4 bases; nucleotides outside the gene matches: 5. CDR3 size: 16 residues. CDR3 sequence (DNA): TGCGCCAGCAGCCAAGATCGGGGCGGGGGGGCAGATACGCAGTATTTT. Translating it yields CASSQDRGGGADTQYF.

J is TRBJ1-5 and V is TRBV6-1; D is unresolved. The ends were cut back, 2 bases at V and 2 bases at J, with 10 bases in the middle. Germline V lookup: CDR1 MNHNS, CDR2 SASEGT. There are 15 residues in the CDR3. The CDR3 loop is CASSEMSLGNQPQHF. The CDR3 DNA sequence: TGTGCCAGCAGTGAAATGTCCTTGGGCAATCAGCCCCAGCATTTT.

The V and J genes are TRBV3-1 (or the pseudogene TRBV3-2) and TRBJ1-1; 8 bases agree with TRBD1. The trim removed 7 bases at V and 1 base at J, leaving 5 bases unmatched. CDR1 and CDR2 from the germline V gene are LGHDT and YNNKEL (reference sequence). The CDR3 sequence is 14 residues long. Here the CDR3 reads CASNPGQANTEAFF. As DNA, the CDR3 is TGTGCCAGCAACCCGGGACAGGCGAACACTGAAGCTTTCTTT.

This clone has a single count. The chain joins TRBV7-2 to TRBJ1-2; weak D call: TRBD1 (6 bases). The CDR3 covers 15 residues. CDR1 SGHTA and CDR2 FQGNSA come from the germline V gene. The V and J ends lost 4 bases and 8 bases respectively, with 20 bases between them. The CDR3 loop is CASSYPGGRQGGYTF. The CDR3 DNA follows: TGTGCCAGCAGCTATCCTGGGGGGCGCCAGGGGGGCTACACCTTC.

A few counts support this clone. CDR3 region: CASSVEAGGDYGYTF. CDR3 DNA sequence: TGTGCCAGCAGCGTAGAGGCAGGGGGCGACTATGGCTACACCTTC. The chain joins TRBV9 to TRBJ1-2; TRBD1 matches at 8 bases. V shed 0 bases and J 3 bases; nucleotides not matched to a gene: 4. The CDR3 loop spans 15 amino acids. In germline, CDR1 is SGDLS, CDR2 YYNGEE.

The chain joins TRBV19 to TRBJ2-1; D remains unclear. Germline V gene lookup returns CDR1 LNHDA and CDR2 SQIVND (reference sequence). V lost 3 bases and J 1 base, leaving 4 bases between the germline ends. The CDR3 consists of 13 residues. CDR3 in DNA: TGTGCCAGTAGTATGGGTTCCTACAATGAGCAGTTCTTC. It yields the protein CASSMGSYNEQFF.

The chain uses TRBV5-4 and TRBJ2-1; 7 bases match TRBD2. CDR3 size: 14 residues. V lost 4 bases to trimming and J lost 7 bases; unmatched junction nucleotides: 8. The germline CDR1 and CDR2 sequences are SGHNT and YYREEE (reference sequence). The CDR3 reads CASSPRDGRNEQFF. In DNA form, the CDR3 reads TGTGCCAGCAGCCCCCGGGACGGGAGGAATGAGCAGTTCTTC. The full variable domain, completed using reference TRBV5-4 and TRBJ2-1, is ETGVTQSPTHLIKTRGQQVTLRCSSQSGHNTVSWYQQALGQGPQFIFQYYREEENGRGNFPPRFSGLQFPNYSSELNVNALELDDSALYLCASSPRDGRNEQFFGPGTRLTVL.

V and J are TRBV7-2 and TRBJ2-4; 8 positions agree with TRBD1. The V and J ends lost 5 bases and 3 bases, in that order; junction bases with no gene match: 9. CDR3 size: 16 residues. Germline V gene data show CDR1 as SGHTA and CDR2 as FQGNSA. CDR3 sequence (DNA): TGTGCCAGCAGCCCCTGGACAGGGATGTTCAAAAACATTCAGTACTTC. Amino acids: CASSPWTGMFKNIQYF.

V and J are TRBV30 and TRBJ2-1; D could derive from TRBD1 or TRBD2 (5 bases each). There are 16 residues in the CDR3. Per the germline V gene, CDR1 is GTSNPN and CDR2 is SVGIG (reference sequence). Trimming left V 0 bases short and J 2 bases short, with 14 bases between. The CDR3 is CAWSVFGGRAYNEQFF. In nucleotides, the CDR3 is TGTGCCTGGAGTGTATTTGGGGGAAGAGCCTACAATGAGCAGTTCTTC.

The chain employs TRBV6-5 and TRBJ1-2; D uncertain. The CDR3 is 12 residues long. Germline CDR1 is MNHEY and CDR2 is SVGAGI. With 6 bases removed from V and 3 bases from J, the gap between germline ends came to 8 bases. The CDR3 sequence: CASSRTDYGYTF. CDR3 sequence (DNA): TGTGCCAGCAGCCGGACTGACTATGGCTACACCTTC.

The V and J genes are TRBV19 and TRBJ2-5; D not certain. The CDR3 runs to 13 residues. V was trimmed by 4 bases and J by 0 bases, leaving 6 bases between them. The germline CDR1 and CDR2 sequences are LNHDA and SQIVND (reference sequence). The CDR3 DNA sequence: TGTGCCAGTAGTAAGGGCGACCAAGAGACCCAGTACTTC. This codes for CASSKGDQETQYF.

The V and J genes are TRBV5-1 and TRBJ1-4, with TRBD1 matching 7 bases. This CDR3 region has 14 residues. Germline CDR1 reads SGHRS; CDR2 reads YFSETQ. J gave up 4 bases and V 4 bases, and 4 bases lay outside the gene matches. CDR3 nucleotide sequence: TGCGCCAGCAGCACGGGACAGCATAATGAAAAACTGTTTTTT. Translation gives CASSTGQHNEKLFF.

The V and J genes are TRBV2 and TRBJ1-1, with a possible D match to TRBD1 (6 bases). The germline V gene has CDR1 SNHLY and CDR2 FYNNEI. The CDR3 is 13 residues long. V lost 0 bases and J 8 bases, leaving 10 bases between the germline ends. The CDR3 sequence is CASSEATDREAFF. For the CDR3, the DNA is TGTGCCAGCAGTGAAGCCACCGACAGGGAAGCTTTCTTT. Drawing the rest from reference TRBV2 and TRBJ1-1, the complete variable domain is EPEVTQTPSHQVTQMGQEVILRCVPISNHLYFYWYRQILGQKVEFLVSFYNNEISEKSEIFDDQFSVERPDGSNFTLKIRSTKLEDSAMYFCASSEATDREAFFGQGTRLTVV.

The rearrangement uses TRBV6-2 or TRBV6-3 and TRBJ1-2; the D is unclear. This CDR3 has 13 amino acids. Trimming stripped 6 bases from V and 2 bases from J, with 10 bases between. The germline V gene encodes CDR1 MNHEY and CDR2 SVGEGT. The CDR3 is CASSFNPNYGYTF. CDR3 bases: TGTGCCAGCAGCTTTAACCCAAACTATGGCTACACCTTC.

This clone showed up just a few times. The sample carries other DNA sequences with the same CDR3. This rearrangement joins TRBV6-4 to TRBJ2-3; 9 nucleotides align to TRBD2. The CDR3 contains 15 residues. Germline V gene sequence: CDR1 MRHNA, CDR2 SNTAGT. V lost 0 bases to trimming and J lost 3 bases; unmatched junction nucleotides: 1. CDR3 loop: CASSDSSGGTDTQYF. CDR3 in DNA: TGTGCCAGCAGTGACTCAAGCGGGGGGACAGATACGCAGTATTTT.

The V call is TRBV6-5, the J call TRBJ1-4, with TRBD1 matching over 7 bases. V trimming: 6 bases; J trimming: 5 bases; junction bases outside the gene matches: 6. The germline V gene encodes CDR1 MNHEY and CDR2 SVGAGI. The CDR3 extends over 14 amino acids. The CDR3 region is CASRGGQSNEKLFF. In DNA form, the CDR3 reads TGTGCCAGCAGGGGGGGACAGTCCAATGAAAAACTGTTTTTT.

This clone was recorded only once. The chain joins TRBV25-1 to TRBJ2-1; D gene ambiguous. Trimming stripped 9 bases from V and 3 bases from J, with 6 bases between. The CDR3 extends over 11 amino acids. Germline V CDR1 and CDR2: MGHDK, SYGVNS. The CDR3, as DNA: TGTGCCAGTACCAACTACAATGAGCAGTTCTTC. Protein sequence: CASTNYNEQFF.

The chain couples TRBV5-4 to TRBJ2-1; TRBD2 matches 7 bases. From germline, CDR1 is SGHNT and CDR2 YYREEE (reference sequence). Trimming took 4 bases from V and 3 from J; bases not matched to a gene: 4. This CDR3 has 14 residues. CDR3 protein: CASSLTGGYNEQFF. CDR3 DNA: TGTGCCAGCAGCCTCACGGGGGGCTACAATGAGCAGTTCTTC. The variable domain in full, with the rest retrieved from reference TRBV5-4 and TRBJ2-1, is ETGVTQSPTHLIKTRGQQVTLRCSSQSGHNTVSWYQQALGQGPQFIFQYYREEENGRGNFPPRFSGLQFPNYSSELNVNALELDDSALYLCASSLTGGYNEQFFGPGTRLTVL.

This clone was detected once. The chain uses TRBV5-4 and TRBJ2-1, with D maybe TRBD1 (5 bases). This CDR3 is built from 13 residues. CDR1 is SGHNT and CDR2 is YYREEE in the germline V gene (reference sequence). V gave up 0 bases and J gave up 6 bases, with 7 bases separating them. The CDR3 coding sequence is TGTGCCAGCAGCTTGGCTCAGGGCAATGAGCAGTTCTTC. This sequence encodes CASSLAQGNEQFF.

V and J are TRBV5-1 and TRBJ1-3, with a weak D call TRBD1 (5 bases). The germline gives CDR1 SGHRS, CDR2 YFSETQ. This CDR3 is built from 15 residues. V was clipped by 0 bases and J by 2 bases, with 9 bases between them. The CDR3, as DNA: TGCGCCAGCAGCTTGGACGGGGCGCCTGGAAACACCATATATTTT. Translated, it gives CASSLDGAPGNTIYF.

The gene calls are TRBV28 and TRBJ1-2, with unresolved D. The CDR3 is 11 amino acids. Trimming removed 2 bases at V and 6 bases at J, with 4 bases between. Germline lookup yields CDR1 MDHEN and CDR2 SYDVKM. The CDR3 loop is CASSLMNGYTF. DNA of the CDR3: TGTGCCAGCAGTTTAATGAATGGCTACACCTTC.